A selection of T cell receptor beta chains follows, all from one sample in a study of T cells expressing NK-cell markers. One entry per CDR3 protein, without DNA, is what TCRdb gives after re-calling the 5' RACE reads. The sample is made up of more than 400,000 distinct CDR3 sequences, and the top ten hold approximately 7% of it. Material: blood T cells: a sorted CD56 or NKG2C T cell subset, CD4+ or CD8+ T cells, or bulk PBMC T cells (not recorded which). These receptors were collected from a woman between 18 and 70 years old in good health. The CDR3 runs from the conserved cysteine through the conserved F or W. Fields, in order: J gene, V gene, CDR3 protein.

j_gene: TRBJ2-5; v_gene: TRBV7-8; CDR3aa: CASSLVRLAYNQETQYF
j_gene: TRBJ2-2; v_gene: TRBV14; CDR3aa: CASSPFRNFANTGELFF
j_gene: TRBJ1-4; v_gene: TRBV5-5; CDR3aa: CASSLGADLRILNEKLFF
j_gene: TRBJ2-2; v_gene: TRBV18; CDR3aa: CASSPGFTNTGELFF
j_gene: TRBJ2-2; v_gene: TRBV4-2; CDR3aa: CASSQASGRTDTGELFF
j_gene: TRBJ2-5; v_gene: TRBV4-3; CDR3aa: CASSQELAQETQYF
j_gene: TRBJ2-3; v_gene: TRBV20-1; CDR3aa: CSARSIPGRGTADTQYF
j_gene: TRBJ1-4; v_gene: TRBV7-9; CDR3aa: CASSRVRQGMSEKLFF
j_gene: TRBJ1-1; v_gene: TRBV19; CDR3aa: CASSMNRQGATEAFF
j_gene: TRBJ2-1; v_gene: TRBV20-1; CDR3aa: CSARVGTSGRNEQFF
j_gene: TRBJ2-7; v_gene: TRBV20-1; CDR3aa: CSARLPGGFYEQYF